These 28 T cell receptor beta chains were sequenced from one sample in a study of cytomegalovirus exposure and HLA in healthy donors. PCR employed 60 Vbeta and 13 Jbeta primers. Sequencing was performed with immunoSEQ multiplex PCR; in TCRdb, only in-frame clones are kept and a portion is missing. The data contain fewer than 250,000 clones, approximately 79% of them singletons. Specimen: PBMCs. Receptor source: a male donor in good health and CMV-seronegative.

This chain joins TRBV30 and TRBJ1-1; TRBD1 agrees at 8 bases. This CDR3 is built from 14 residues. Germline CDR1 reads GTSNPN; CDR2 reads SVGIG (reference sequence). Trimming cost V 3 bases and J 5 bases; bases outside gene matches: 8. The CDR3 DNA reads TGTGCCTGGAGGAGACAGGGGATTAGAACTGAAGCTTTCTTT. Protein sequence: CAWRRQGIRTEAFF.

CDR3 loop: CASSTRGQTPYEQYF. The CDR3 bases are TGTGCCAGCAGTACCAGGGGACAGACCCCCTACGAGCAGTACTTC. The gene calls are TRBV6-6 and TRBJ2-7; 7 bases line up with TRBD1. Germline V CDR1 and CDR2: MNHNY, SVGAGI (reference sequence). The CDR3 runs 15 residues. After removal of 5 bases from V and 2 bases from J, the junction contained 9 bases not matched to a gene.

This CDR3 reads CASSESRQLYGYTF. The CDR3 DNA reads as TGCGCCAGCAGTGAGTCGAGACAGCTCTATGGCTACACCTTC. The rearrangement links TRBV10-1 to TRBJ1-2; D is perhaps TRBD1 (5 bases). The CDR3 is made up of 14 amino acids. The germline V gene encodes CDR1 WNHNN and CDR2 SYGVQD (reference sequence). V was cut by 0 bases and J by 4 bases, with 9 bases left in between.

This clone was observed a single time. The chain is built from TRBV7-2 and TRBJ2-7, with TRBD2 matching over 11 bases. From germline, CDR1 is SGHTA and CDR2 FQGNSA. CDR3 length equals 16 residues. The J segment lost 2 bases and the V segment lost 6 bases, leaving 9 bases of the junction unmatched. The CDR3 loop reads CASSSQGTSGPYEQYF. CDR3 in DNA: TGTGCCAGCAGTTCCCAGGGGACTAGCGGACCCTACGAGCAGTACTTC.

The V call is TRBV7-3, the J call TRBJ2-7; D gene uncertain. V shed 5 bases and J shed 2 bases, with 19 bases lying between them. Germline assignment: CDR1 SGHTA and CDR2 FQGTGA. This CDR3 comprises 16 residues. CDR3 nucleotides: TGTGCCAGCAGCACTCAGCGAGCTTCGTATGCCTACGAGCAGTACTTC. This translates into CASSTQRASYAYEQYF.

This chain links TRBV12-5 with TRBJ1-1; the D is unclear. This CDR3 has 13 residues. The V and J ends lost 4 bases and 8 bases respectively, with 14 bases between them. CDR1 is LGHNT and CDR2 is FRNRAP in the germline V gene. The chain's CDR3 is CASGSTREAEAFF. CDR3 nucleotide sequence: TGTGCTAGTGGTTCCACCCGAGAGGCAGAAGCTTTCTTT.

In its sample, this clone was seen a few times. The rearrangement links TRBV6-4 to TRBJ2-3; 8 bases are a match to TRBD2. Germline CDR1 is MRHNA and CDR2 is SNTAGT. The ends lost 5 bases at V and 2 bases at J; junction bases unmatched: 6. This CDR3 has 15 residues. CDR3 sequence (DNA): TGTGCCAGCAGTCCAGCGGGGGACCCCACAGATACGCAGTATTTT. Its translation is CASSPAGDPTDTQYF.

V gene TRBV15 combines with J gene TRBJ1-1; 10 nucleotides match TRBD1. The CDR3 contains 14 residues. Germline CDR1 and CDR2: LNHNV and YYDKDF (reference sequence). Trimming at V came to 0 bases and at J to 8 bases, leaving 3 bases not matched to a gene. The CDR3 sequence: CATSRDRQGAEAFF. DNA for the CDR3: TGTGCCACCAGCAGAGATAGACAGGGGGCCGAAGCTTTCTTT.

V and J are TRBV5-1 and TRBJ2-7; 9 nucleotides match TRBD1. Unmatched junction bases numbered 4, after V lost 1 base and J lost 2 bases. Germline V lookup: CDR1 SGHRS, CDR2 YFSETQ. The CDR3 contains 15 residues. CDR3 DNA sequence: TGCGCCAGCAGCTTGACGGGACAGGGAACCTACGAGCAGTACTTC. Its translation is CASSLTGQGTYEQYF.

The chain couples TRBV19 to TRBJ1-1; D not resolved. CDR1 LNHDA and CDR2 SQIVND come from the germline V gene (reference sequence). Deletions cut 3 bases from V and 3 bases from J, with 11 bases between. The CDR3 covers 14 residues. CDR3: CASSIPVRDTEAFF. CDR3 nucleotides: TGTGCCAGTAGTATCCCAGTCCGGGACACTGAAGCTTTCTTT.

This clone was observed a handful of times. The CDR3 DNA is TGTGCCAGCAGCTTACGACAGGGAGGCGCCTATGAAGCTTTCTTT. Protein sequence: CASSLRQGGAYEAFF. J is TRBJ1-1 and V is TRBV11-1; 7 bases are shared with TRBD1. Germline-derived CDR1 and CDR2 are SGHAT and FQDESV (reference sequence). The CDR3 contains 15 residues. The V segment lost 2 bases and the J segment 7 bases; nucleotides outside the gene matches: 10. Variable domain in full (rest from reference TRBV11-1 and TRBJ1-1): EAEVAQSPRYKITEKSQAVAFWCDPISGHATLYWYRQILGQGPELLVQFQDESVVDDSQLPKDRFSAERLKGVDSTLKIQPAELGDSAMYLCASSLRQGGAYEAFFGQGTRLTVV.

The V call is TRBV2, the J call TRBJ2-3, with TRBD2 matching 7 bases. The V gene end was trimmed by 2 bases and the J gene end by 0 bases; junction bases not matched to a gene: 5. CDR1 is SNHLY, CDR2 FYNNEI, per germline. The CDR3 consists of 16 residues. CDR3 protein: CASSEWGSGSTDTQYF. For the CDR3, the DNA is TGTGCCAGCAGTGAATGGGGTAGCGGGAGCACAGATACGCAGTATTTT.

A few counts support this clone. The chain employs TRBV4-2 and TRBJ2-2, with D possibly being TRBD2 (7 bases). Trimming left V 0 bases short and J 5 bases short, with 16 bases between. Germline V gene lookup returns CDR1 LGHNA and CDR2 YNFKEQ. There are 17 residues in the CDR3. The CDR3, as DNA: TGTGCCAGCAGCCAAGACCTCCCCGGGGGGCTGACCGGGGAGCTGTTTTTT. As protein: CASSQDLPGGLTGELFF.

Only one count was recorded for this clone. This chain uses TRBV7-9 with TRBJ2-3, with 10 bases fitting TRBD2. Germline values: CDR1 SEHNR, CDR2 FQNEAQ (reference sequence). V was clipped by 1 base and J by 2 bases; unmatched bases: 6. The CDR3 length is 17 residues. The CDR3 bases are TGTGCCAGCAGCTTAGTGTCTAGCGGGAGATACACAGATACGCAGTATTTT. This translates into CASSLVSSGRYTDTQYF.

This rearrangement joins TRBV9 to TRBJ1-2; TRBD1 matches at 10 bases. From germline, CDR1 is SGDLS and CDR2 YYNGEE. The CDR3 runs 15 residues. V shed 3 bases, J shed 6 bases, and the junction held 8 bases outside the gene matches. CDR3 region: CASSAGDRGSDGYTF. DNA for the CDR3: TGTGCCAGCAGCGCAGGGGACAGGGGTTCGGATGGCTACACCTTC. Together with reference TRBV9 and TRBJ1-2, the CDR3 gives the full variable domain: DSGVTQTPKHLITATGQRVTLRCSPRSGDLSVYWYQQSLDQGLQFLIQYYNGEERAKGNILERFSAQQFPDLHSELNLSSLELGDSALYFCASSAGDRGSDGYTFGSGTRLTVV.

The chain carries TRBV7-9 and TRBJ1-5; D perhaps matches TRBD1 (6 bases). The CDR3 runs to 15 residues. V lost 5 bases, J lost 5 bases, and 16 bases lay in between. Germline V CDR1 and CDR2: SEHNR, FQNEAQ (reference sequence). The CDR3 region has the DNA TGTGCCAGCAGCCCCCGTGGGGGGGGCGATCAGCCCCAGCATTTT. Translation gives CASSPRGGGDQPQHF.

J is TRBJ1-2 and V is TRBV9; 8 bases are shared with TRBD1. Germline loops: CDR1 SGDLS, CDR2 YYNGEE. The J segment lost 8 bases and the V segment lost 3 bases, leaving 15 bases of the junction unmatched. The CDR3 has 16 amino acids. The CDR3 DNA sequence: TGTGCCAGCAGCGCACACCCCGAATTGACAGGGGACGGCTACACCTTC. This sequence encodes CASSAHPELTGDGYTF.

This clone was counted a single time. The rearrangement uses TRBV4-3 and TRBJ2-1; TRBD2 agrees at 10 bases. The ends lost 2 bases at V and 2 bases at J; junction bases unmatched: 3. CDR1 LGHNA and CDR2 YSLEER come from the germline V gene. This CDR3 spans 16 amino acids. The CDR3 loop reads CASSQPGLAAYNEQFF. In DNA, the CDR3 is TGCGCCAGCAGCCAACCCGGACTAGCGGCCTACAATGAGCAGTTCTTC.

The chain combines TRBV4-1 with TRBJ2-7; D is perhaps TRBD2 (6 bases). V was trimmed by 1 base and J by 6 bases, leaving 13 bases between them. Germline CDR1 is MGHRA and CDR2 is YSYEKL. The CDR3 extends over 14 amino acids. Written as DNA, the CDR3 is TGCGCCAGCAGCCAAGTGTTCGGGGGATCCGAGCAGTACTTC. As protein: CASSQVFGGSEQYF.

This rearrangement joins TRBV10-1 to TRBJ2-4, with 12 bases that match TRBD2. V lost 5 bases, J lost 9 bases, and 14 bases stayed unmatched. Germline V gives CDR1 WNHNN, CDR2 SYGVQD (reference sequence). CDR3 size: 17 residues. The CDR3 nucleotides are TGCGCCAGCAGTCCCTCCGGACTAGCGGGGTGTTTGGGCATTCAGTACTTC. Encoded protein: CASSPSGLAGCLGIQYF.

The chain employs TRBV7-2 and TRBJ1-1; D might be TRBD1 (6 bases). The CDR3 is 13 residues long. Trimming pared 2 bases from V and 6 bases from J, leaving 10 bases between. Germline CDR1 SGHTA, CDR2 FQGNSA. CDR3 nucleotide sequence: TGTGCCAGCAGCTTACGCAGGGGAGCTGAAGCTTTCTTT. It specifies CASSLRRGAEAFF.

The rearrangement joins TRBV11-2 to TRBJ1-1; D is uncertain. V was pared by 0 bases and J by 3 bases, with 5 bases between. CDR3 length: 13 amino acids. Germline V gives CDR1 SGHAT, CDR2 FQNNGV. CDR3: CASSLDSDTEAFF. CDR3 nucleotide sequence: TGTGCCAGCAGCTTAGATTCGGACACTGAAGCTTTCTTT.

This clone was observed a few times. The chain combines TRBV27 with TRBJ1-2; D is possibly TRBD1 (5 bases). Germline-derived CDR1 and CDR2 are MNHEY and SMNVEV (reference sequence). This CDR3 comprises 13 residues. V was shortened by 4 bases and J by 7 bases, with 13 bases between the two germline ends. This CDR3 is CASSSQGTSGYTF. The CDR3 DNA follows: TGTGCCAGCAGTTCGCAGGGTACCAGTGGCTACACCTTC.

The gene calls are TRBV5-1 and TRBJ2-1; D remains unclear. V lost 5 bases, J lost 0 bases, and 15 bases lay in between. The CDR3 has 16 residues. Per germline, CDR1 SGHRS and CDR2 YFSETQ. The CDR3 spells CASSSKTPTSYNEQFF. In nucleotides, the CDR3 is TGCGCCAGCAGTAGCAAGACCCCTACCTCCTACAATGAGCAGTTCTTC.

This chain connects TRBV6-5 to TRBJ2-5; TRBD2 matches 8 bases. After removal of 6 bases from V and 5 bases from J, the junction contained 8 bases not matched to a gene. Looked up from germline, CDR1 is MNHEY and CDR2 is SVGAGI. This CDR3 contains 14 residues. CDR3 nucleotide sequence: TGTGCCAGCAGCCCGATCGGGAGGGTTGAGACCCAGTACTTC. As protein: CASSPIGRVETQYF.

The chain joins TRBV6-5 to TRBJ2-2, with 8 bases identical to TRBD1. V lost 5 bases and J lost 4; bases outside the gene matches: 6. The CDR3 consists of 15 residues. Germline V lookup: CDR1 MNHEY, CDR2 SVGAGI. The CDR3 sequence is CASSPGTGLTGELFF. CDR3 nucleotide sequence: TGTGCCAGCAGTCCCGGGACAGGCCTCACCGGGGAGCTGTTTTTT.

This chain connects TRBV14 to TRBJ2-5; no firm D call. Looked up from germline, CDR1 is SGHDN and CDR2 is FVKESK. The CDR3 length is 13 residues. The V end was cut by 0 bases, the J end by 7 bases, with 9 bases between. CDR3 bases: TGTGCCAGCAGCCAAGATCCCGGGTTGACCCAGTACTTC. This gives the protein CASSQDPGLTQYF.

Only a few counts were recorded for this clone. CDR3 in amino acids: CASSQSAGQGSHEQYF. The DNA of the CDR3 is TGTGCCAGCAGCCAAAGCGCGGGACAGGGTAGCCACGAGCAGTACTTC. The chain is built from TRBV4-2 and TRBJ2-7; 9 nucleotides match TRBD1. The germline V gene encodes CDR1 LGHNA and CDR2 YNFKEQ. This CDR3 region has 16 residues. With V trimmed by 2 bases and J by 5 bases, 10 bases remained unmatched.